A single sample gave rise to the 15 T cell receptor beta chains below, sequenced in a study of post-analysis software for immune sequencing data. General study results and limits: In patients, about 5 TRBV segments were more frequent than in controls, with TRBV5-6, TRBV5-1 and TRBV20-1 among them.

No antigen has been assigned to these receptors. Unique molecular identifiers tagged the TCR beta cDNA libraries. One entry per CDR3 protein results from TCRdb running MiXCR on the PCR reads. The data contain 750,000 to 950,000 distinct CDR3 sequences, roughly 58% of them seen just once; the ten biggest clones take up roughly 4.4%. The specimen sequenced was blood. Source of these receptors: a girl aged 10 to 17 with multiple sclerosis.

This clonotype appeared once. As DNA, the CDR3 is TGTGCCAGCAGCACGGGGCTTCGGGCTTTCTTT. This translates into CASSTGLRAFF. The V and J genes are TRBV6-5 and TRBJ1-1, with a weak D call TRBD1 (5 bases). Looked up from germline, CDR1 is MNHEY and CDR2 is SVGAGI. The CDR3 is 11 amino acids. Trimming left V 6 bases short and J 11 bases short, with 13 bases between.

This chain uses TRBV7-2 with TRBJ2-5; 9 positions agree with TRBD1. The assigned J gene may be wrong: the sequence end matches TRBJ2-7 better. CDR3 size: 14 residues. Germline V gene data show CDR1 as SGHTA and CDR2 as FQGNSA. This CDR3 reads CASSPDRGGHEQYF. The CDR3 DNA is TGTGCCAGCAGCCCGGACAGGGGAGGCCACGAGCAGTACTTC.

The chain is built from TRBV29-1 and TRBJ2-1; D perhaps matches TRBD2 (5 bases). The CDR3 contains 14 residues. Germline V lookup: CDR1 SQVTM, CDR2 ANQGSEA. V was trimmed by 4 bases and J by 7 bases, leaving 17 bases between them. In DNA, the CDR3 is TGCAGCGTTGGGGCTAGAGGGATTGGTAATGAGCAGTTCTTC. This encodes CSVGARGIGNEQFF.

This clonotype was recorded a few times. CDR3 in amino acids: CASSQPGWTYEQYF. The CDR3 DNA sequence: TGTGCCAGCAGCCAGCCAGGGTGGACCTACGAGCAGTACTTC. The genes are TRBV3-1 and TRBJ2-7, with D tentatively TRBD1 (5 bases). Germline-derived CDR1 and CDR2 are LGHDT and YNNKEL (reference sequence). The CDR3 has 14 amino acids. V lost 3 bases and J 2 bases, leaving 11 bases between the germline ends.

The CDR3 sequence is CSARRGGADTQYF. The CDR3 coding sequence is TGCAGCGCTCGAAGGGGGGGCGCAGATACGCAGTATTTT. This chain uses TRBV29-1 with TRBJ2-3; D is perhaps TRBD2 (7 bases). CDR1 is SQVTM and CDR2 is ANQGSEA in the germline V gene. The CDR3 runs to 13 residues. V lost 7 bases, J lost 4 bases, and 15 bases lay in between.

The V and J genes are TRBV20-1 and TRBJ2-5; tentative D call: TRBD1 (5 bases). The CDR3 sequence is 15 residues long. Trimming shortened V by 3 bases and J by 4 bases, and 18 bases separated the two germline ends. The germline CDR1 and CDR2 sequences are DFQATT and SNEGSKA (reference sequence). The CDR3, as DNA: TGCAGTGCTAGGGGGCAGGGCCGAACGGGAGAGACCCAGTACTTC. Translation gives CSARGQGRTGETQYF.

V usage is TRBV2 and J usage is TRBJ2-5; D is undetermined. The CDR3 sequence is 12 residues long. CDR1 is SNHLY, CDR2 FYNNEI, per germline. V lost 4 bases and J lost 3, with 6 bases in between. CDR3 residues: CASSGKKETQYF. CDR3 nucleotide sequence: TGTGCCAGCAGTGGAAAGAAAGAGACCCAGTACTTC.

This clonotype showed up just a few times. The rearrangement links TRBV9 to TRBJ1-6; 8 nucleotides align to TRBD1. The germline gives CDR1 SGDLS, CDR2 YYNGEE. The junction had 7 bases not matched to a gene; V was cut back by 0 bases and J by 8 bases. This CDR3 comprises 16 residues. CDR3 in DNA: TGTGCCAGCAGCGTAGGACAGGGGATTCGGGATTCACCCCTCCACTTT. As protein: CASSVGQGIRDSPLHF.

The chain is built from TRBV4-1 and TRBJ1-1, with a possible D match to TRBD1 (5 bases). The CDR3 has 15 amino acids. Germline V CDR1 and CDR2: MGHRA, YSYEKL. V was clipped by 1 base and J by 4 bases, with 13 bases between them. CDR3 nucleotides: TGCGCCAGCAGCCAAGGTGGGGGTCAACGCACTGAAGCTTTCTTT. Translating gives CASSQGGGQRTEAFF.

This clonotype has a handful of counts. V is TRBV5-1 and J is TRBJ1-6, with 7 positions matching TRBD1. V was clipped by 4 bases and J by 7 bases; unmatched bases: 5. Looked up from germline, CDR1 is SGHRS and CDR2 is YFSETQ. The CDR3 sequence is 14 residues long. CDR3 sequence (DNA): TGCGCCAGCAGCGGCGGACAGGCGAATTCACCCCTCCACTTT. This sequence encodes CASSGGQANSPLHF.

This clonotype was detected a few times. The chain recombines TRBV12-3 or TRBV12-4 with TRBJ2-7, with TRBD2 matching 8 bases. The CDR3 runs to 17 residues. The V segment lost 5 bases and the J segment 0 bases; nucleotides outside the gene matches: 12. The DNA of the CDR3 is TGTGCCAGCAGTCCGTTTCCAGCGGGGGCGTCCTCCTACGAGCAGTACTTC. This gives the protein CASSPFPAGASSYEQYF.

The V call is TRBV10-3, the J call TRBJ2-5; 8 bases are shared with TRBD1. The tail of the sequence fits TRBJ2-7 better, so the J call may be wrong. Germline V gene sequence: CDR1 ENHRY, CDR2 SYGVKD. The CDR3 covers 16 residues. This CDR3 reads CAISDSRDRSHYEQYF. The CDR3 DNA sequence: TGTGCCATCAGTGACTCCCGGGACAGGTCACATTACGAGCAGTACTTC.

This chain joins TRBV20-1 and TRBJ2-7; tentatively, D is TRBD1 (5 bases). The CDR3 is made up of 15 amino acids. Germline CDR1 is DFQATT and CDR2 is SNEGSKA (reference sequence). Trimming stripped 0 bases from V and 2 bases from J, with 14 bases between. CDR3 nucleotides: TGCAGTGCTAGAGATCTATCTCAGGGCCCCTACGAGCAGTACTTC. Amino acid sequence: CSARDLSQGPYEQYF.

The chain couples TRBV4-2 to TRBJ2-4; 8 nucleotides line up with TRBD2. Trimming at V came to 1 base and at J to 6 bases, leaving 2 bases not matched to a gene. The CDR3 consists of 14 residues. CDR1 is LGHNA and CDR2 is YNFKEQ in the germline V gene. CDR3 coding DNA: TGTGCCAGCAGCCAAGGTAGCGGGGTAAACATTCAGTACTTC. Translating gives CASSQGSGVNIQYF.

V usage is TRBV6-4 and J usage is TRBJ1-6; D possibly corresponds to TRBD1 (6 bases). This CDR3 has 13 residues. Deletions cut 4 bases from V and 5 bases from J, with 6 bases between. Per germline, CDR1 MRHNA and CDR2 SNTAGT. The CDR3 loop is CASSGDNNSPLHF. DNA for the CDR3: TGTGCCAGCAGTGGGGACAATAATTCACCCCTCCACTTT.